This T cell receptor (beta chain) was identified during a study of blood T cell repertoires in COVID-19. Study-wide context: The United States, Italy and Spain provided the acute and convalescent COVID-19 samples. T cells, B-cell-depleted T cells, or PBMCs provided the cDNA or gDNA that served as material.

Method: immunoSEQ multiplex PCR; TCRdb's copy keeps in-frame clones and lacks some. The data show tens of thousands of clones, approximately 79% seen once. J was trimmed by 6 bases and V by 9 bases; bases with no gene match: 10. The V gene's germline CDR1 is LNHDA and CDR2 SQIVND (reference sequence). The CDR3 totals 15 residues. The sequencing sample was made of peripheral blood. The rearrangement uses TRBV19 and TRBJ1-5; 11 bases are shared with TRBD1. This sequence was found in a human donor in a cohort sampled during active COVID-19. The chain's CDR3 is CASRRGQGERQPQHF. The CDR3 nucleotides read TGTGCCAGCCGCCGGGGACAGGGGGAACGTCAGCCCCAGCATTTT.